This T cell receptor (beta chain) stems from a study of cytomegalovirus exposure and HLA in healthy donors. The study's findings and limits: One later analysis reportedly identified an Asian-associated ancestry cluster that showed fewer N-insertions than the roughly 700-donor mean. TRBV6-2, TRBV6-3 and some other V segments were unresolvable in 87-base-pair reads.

Vbeta (60) and Jbeta (13) primers were used in the PCR. Measured with immunoSEQ multiplex PCR; TCRdb has only the in-frame clones, and not every one. The table lists about 120,000 clones, about four fifths of them singletons, with approximately 23% in the top ten. V shed 4 bases, J shed 3 bases, and the junction held 9 bases outside the gene matches. The CDR3 loop spans 16 amino acids. Germline CDR1 SGHRS, CDR2 YFSETQ. Note on this clone: As yet, its antigen is unknown.

The chain combines TRBV5-1 with TRBJ2-2, with TRBD1 matching 7 bases. Input material: PBMCs. The sequence derives from a man between 25 and 39 years old in good health and CMV-seropositive. The CDR3 protein is CASSPPGTVHTGELFF. CDR3 coding DNA: TGCGCCAGCAGCCCTCCGGGGACAGTACACACCGGGGAGCTGTTTTTT.